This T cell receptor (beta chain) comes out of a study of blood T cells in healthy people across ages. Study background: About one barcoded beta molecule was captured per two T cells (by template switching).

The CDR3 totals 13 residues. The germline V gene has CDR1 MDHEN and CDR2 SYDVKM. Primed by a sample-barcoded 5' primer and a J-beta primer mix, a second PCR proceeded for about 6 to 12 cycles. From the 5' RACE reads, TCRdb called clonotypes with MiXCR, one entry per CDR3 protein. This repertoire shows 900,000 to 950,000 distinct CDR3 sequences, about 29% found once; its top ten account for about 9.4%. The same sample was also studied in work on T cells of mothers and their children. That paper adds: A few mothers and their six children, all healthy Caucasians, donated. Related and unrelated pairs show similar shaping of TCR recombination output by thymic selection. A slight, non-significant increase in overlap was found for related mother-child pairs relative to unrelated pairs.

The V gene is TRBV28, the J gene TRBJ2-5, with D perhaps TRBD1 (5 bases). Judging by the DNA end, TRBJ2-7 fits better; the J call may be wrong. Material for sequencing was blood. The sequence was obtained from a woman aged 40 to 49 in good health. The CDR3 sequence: CASSQGPTCEQYF. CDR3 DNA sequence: TGTGCCAGCAGTCAGGGCCCGACCTGCGAGCAGTACTTC.